The 2 T cell receptor beta chains listed next were all sequenced from one sample in a study of cytomegalovirus exposure and HLA in healthy donors. The PCR had 60 Vbeta and 13 Jbeta primers. Method: immunoSEQ multiplex PCR; TCRdb's copy keeps in-frame clones and lacks some. The data hold more than 150,000 clones, with roughly four fifths observed a single time. Sequencing was performed on PBMCs. The receptor source for this set is a woman in her late teens or twenties in good health and CMV-seronegative.

This clone was detected only once. The chain carries TRBV7-8 and TRBJ2-7; 11 bases match TRBD2. Germline trimming cut 6 bases from V and 3 bases from J; bases unmatched to any gene: 4. Germline CDR1 reads SGHVS; CDR2 reads FQNEAQ. This CDR3 has 14 amino acids. CDR3 in amino acids: CASRTGTSGYEQYF. CDR3 DNA: TGTGCCAGCAGGACCGGGACTAGCGGCTACGAGCAGTACTTC.

This clone turned up a few times. V gene TRBV15 combines with J gene TRBJ2-1; 11 bases map to TRBD2. V lost 3 bases to trimming and J lost 5 bases; unmatched junction nucleotides: 3. Per the germline V gene, CDR1 is LNHNV and CDR2 is YYDKDF (reference sequence). This CDR3 has 15 amino acids. CDR3 protein: CATSSLAGGNNEQFF. Here the CDR3 DNA reads TGTGCCACCAGCAGTCTAGCGGGGGGAAACAATGAGCAGTTCTTC. Filled out from reference TRBV15 and TRBJ2-1, the complete variable domain reads DAMVIQNPRYQVTQFGKPVTLSCSQTLNHNVMYWYQQKSSQAPKLLFHYYDKDFNNEADTPDNFQSRRPNTSFCFLDIRSPGLGDTAMYLCATSSLAGGNNEQFFGPGTRLTVL.